Presented here are 7 T cell receptor beta chains from one specimen sequenced in a study of breast tumors, draining lymph nodes, adjacent tissues. TCRdb re-called the multiplex PCR reads through MiXCR, storing one row per CDR3 protein. The sample lists under 350,000 distinct CDR3 sequences, over 30% seen once, with roughly 1.1% in the top ten. Breast cancer patients provided tissue from their axillary draining lymph nodes. The sample was axillary lymph node tissue. Source of these receptors: a female donor with breast cancer. Some clones in this sample may be carry-over from other donors' samples.

V gene TRBV29-1 combines with J gene TRBJ2-1, with D perhaps matching TRBD2 (6 bases). V shed 7 bases and J shed 1 base, with 17 bases lying between them. The CDR3 has 15 residues. Germline V gene data show CDR1 as SQVTM and CDR2 as ANQGSEA. The DNA for the CDR3 is TGCAGCGCCACAGAAGCGGGTGGTTCCTACAATGAGCAGTTCTTC. Protein sequence: CSATEAGGSYNEQFF.

The chain employs TRBV9 and TRBJ2-1; 9 bases map to TRBD1. The CDR3 length is 16 residues. The V gene's germline CDR1 is SGDLS and CDR2 YYNGEE. With 7 bases clipped from V and 0 bases from J, the junction kept 8 bases outside the gene matches. The CDR3 DNA sequence: TGTGCCAGCTCACACCCGGGACAGGGCTCCTACAATGAGCAGTTCTTC. It specifies CASSHPGQGSYNEQFF. The entire variable domain, with the rest obtained from reference TRBV9 and TRBJ2-1, is as follows: DSGVTQTPKHLITATGQRVTLRCSPRSGDLSVYWYQQSLDQGLQFLIQYYNGEERAKGNILERFSAQQFPDLHSELNLSSLELGDSALYFCASSHPGQGSYNEQFFGPGTRLTVL.

This clonotype was found many times. The rearrangement links TRBV20-1 to TRBJ2-1; 11 bases are shared with TRBD2. Germline loops: CDR1 DFQATT, CDR2 SNEGSKA (reference sequence). This CDR3 is built from 15 residues. The V gene end was trimmed by 2 bases and the J gene end by 3 bases; junction bases not matched to a gene: 3. The CDR3 DNA reads as TGCAGTGCTAGACGACTAGCGGGATTCTACAATGAGCAGTTCTTC. It is translated as CSARRLAGFYNEQFF.

This sequence joins TRBV3-1 and TRBJ2-1; possible D gene TRBD1, 5 bases. Trimming cost V 5 bases and J 3 bases, with 14 bases left between them. The CDR3 is made up of 15 amino acids. The germline V gene encodes CDR1 LGHDT and CDR2 YNNKEL (reference sequence). The CDR3 here is CASSNRQLNYNEQFF. The CDR3 DNA sequence: TGTGCCAGCAGCAATCGACAGCTGAACTACAATGAGCAGTTCTTC.

This clonotype has ten or more counts. V gene TRBV11-2 combines with J gene TRBJ1-5; no clear D. V was cut by 0 bases and J by 4 bases, with 7 bases left in between. The germline V gene encodes CDR1 SGHAT and CDR2 FQNNGV. The CDR3 extends over 14 amino acids. CDR3 loop: CASSLEVGNQPQHF. Written as DNA, the CDR3 is TGTGCCAGCAGCTTAGAAGTGGGAAATCAGCCCCAGCATTTT.

About this clonotype itself: Being one base from a much bigger clone, this may be a read error. The CDR3 does not close with the conserved phenylalanine or tryptophan, likely indicating a read error. J is TRBJ1-3 and V is TRBV5-1; a possible D gene is TRBD1 (5 bases). The CDR3 extends over 16 amino acids. Trimming took off 1 base at V and 4 bases at J, with 15 bases between the two ends. CDR1 SGHRS and CDR2 YFSETQ come from the germline V gene. The CDR3 DNA is TGCGCCAGCAGCTTGTTTCGGGGCGCGGCGGGAAACACCATATATCTT. Residues: CASSLFRGAAGNTIYL.

The chain carries TRBV6-4 and TRBJ2-3; 14 bases are a match to TRBD2. V trimming: 10 bases; J trimming: 0 bases; junction bases outside the gene matches: 15. CDR1 and CDR2 (germline): MRHNA, SNTAGT. This CDR3 contains 19 residues. The CDR3 DNA follows: TGTGCCACCTCACCCGGGACTAGCGGGAGAACGGCGAGCACAGATACGCAGTATTTT. It specifies CATSPGTSGRTASTDTQYF.